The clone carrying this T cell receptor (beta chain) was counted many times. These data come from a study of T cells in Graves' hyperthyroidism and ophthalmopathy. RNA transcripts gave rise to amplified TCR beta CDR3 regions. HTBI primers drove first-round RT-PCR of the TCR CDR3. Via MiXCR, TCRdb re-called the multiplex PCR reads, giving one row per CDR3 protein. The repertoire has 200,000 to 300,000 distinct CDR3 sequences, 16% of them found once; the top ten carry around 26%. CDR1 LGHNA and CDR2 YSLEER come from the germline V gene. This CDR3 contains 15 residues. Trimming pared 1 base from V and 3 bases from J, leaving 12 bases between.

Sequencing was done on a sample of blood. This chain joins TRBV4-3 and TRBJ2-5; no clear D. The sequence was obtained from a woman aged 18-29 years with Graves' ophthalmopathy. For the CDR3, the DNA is TGCGCCAGCAGCCAAGGCGCAGCGCAAAAAGAGACCCAGTACTTC. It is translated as CASSQGAAQKETQYF.